This T cell receptor beta chain was profiled in a study of PD-L1 blockade in urothelial cancer. Study-level background: Most patients, about 85% of the 29, were males with bladder-origin cancer. At 6 weeks and at 3 weeks (second dose) after treatment start, blood was analyzed.

The CDR3 covers 14 residues. V shed 8 bases and J 5 bases; nucleotides not matched to a gene: 6. CDR1 is SGHAT, CDR2 FQDESV, per germline (reference sequence). Synthetic TCR analog templates were spiked into all PCRs individually. TCRdb's table, derived via immunoSEQ multiplex PCR, lists solely in-frame clones and lacks some. This sample has about 81,000 clones, with roughly nine tenths found just once. As for this clone: Its specificity is unknown.

Whole-study results and caveats: Durable-benefit patients had greater expansion of tumor-associated blood clones at 3 weeks.

The clonotype was recovered from a man aged 55-75 years with urothelial cancer. The sample here was PBMCs, taken around atezolizumab (anti-PD-L1) treatment. J is TRBJ2-5 and V is TRBV11-1; the match to TRBD1 covers 12 bases. The CDR3 region is CASGRDRGQETQYF. The DNA of the CDR3 is TGTGCCAGCGGCCGGGACAGGGGGCAGGAGACCCAGTACTTC. Full variable domain (outside the CDR3, taken from reference TRBV11-1 and TRBJ2-5): EAEVAQSPRYKITEKSQAVAFWCDPISGHATLYWYRQILGQGPELLVQFQDESVVDDSQLPKDRFSAERLKGVDSTLKIQPAELGDSAMYLCASGRDRGQETQYFGPGTRLLVL.